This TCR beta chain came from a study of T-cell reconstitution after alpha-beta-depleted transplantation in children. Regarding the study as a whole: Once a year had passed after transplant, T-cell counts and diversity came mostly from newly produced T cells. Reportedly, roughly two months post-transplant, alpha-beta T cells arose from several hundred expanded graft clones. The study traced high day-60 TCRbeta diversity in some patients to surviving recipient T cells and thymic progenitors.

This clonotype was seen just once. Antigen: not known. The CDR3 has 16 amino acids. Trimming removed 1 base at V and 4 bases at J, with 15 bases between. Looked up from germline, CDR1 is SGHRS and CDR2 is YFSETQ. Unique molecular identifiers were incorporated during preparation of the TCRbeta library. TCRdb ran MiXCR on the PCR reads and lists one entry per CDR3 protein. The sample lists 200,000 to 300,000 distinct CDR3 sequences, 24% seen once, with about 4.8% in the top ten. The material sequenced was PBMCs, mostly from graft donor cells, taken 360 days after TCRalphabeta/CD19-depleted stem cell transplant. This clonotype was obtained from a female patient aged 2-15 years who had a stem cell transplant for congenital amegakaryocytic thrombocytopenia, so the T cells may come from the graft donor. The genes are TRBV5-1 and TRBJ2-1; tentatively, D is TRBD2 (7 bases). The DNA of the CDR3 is TGCGCCAGCAGCTTGATACGGGGGGCCGCATACAATGAGCAGTTCTTC. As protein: CASSLIRGAAYNEQFF.